Listed below are T cell receptor beta chains from one sample, sequenced in a study of Graves' ophthalmopathy and Graves' hyperthyroidism. Each CDR3 protein gets one entry after TCRdb re-called the multiplex PCR reads with MiXCR. This sample carries 900,000 to 1,200,000 distinct CDR3 sequences, about 36% of them seen once, and the ten largest clones take 11%. What was sequenced was peripheral blood or thyroid tissue (not recorded which). These receptors all come from an adult man with Graves' hyperthyroidism. Both conserved end residues are part of each CDR3. Each record gives: V gene, clone size, J gene, CDR3 protein. Expanded clones are given a class, and other clones once, few, many or no size at all.

TRBV3-1	few	TRBJ1-1	CASSQEIFRQGDTEAFF
TRBV19	many	TRBJ2-7	CASSIVASGSYEQYF
TRBV15	-	TRBJ1-5	CATSRDLGAGQPQHF
TRBV24-1	-	TRBJ2-5	CATSAPSDTQYF
TRBV20-1	many	TRBJ1-1	CSARDVVGGQAGRGAFF
TRBV10-3	-	TRBJ2-7	CAIKPGPSYEQYF
TRBV5-4	few	TRBJ2-7	CASSLGWGVSYEQYF
TRBV20-1	few	TRBJ2-5	CSAPRTGREAQYF
TRBV7-2	-	TRBJ1-5	CASSLTSGASNQPQHF
TRBV30	-	TRBJ2-7	CAWSEVAGIYEQYF
TRBV2	many	TRBJ1-5	CASNPSGRGSNQPQHF
TRBV7-2	-	TRBJ1-6	CASSRGAGTTSPLHF
TRBV9	-	TRBJ2-2	CASSTSPDRTNTGELFF
TRBV2	many	TRBJ1-2	CASSEIGQASYGYTF
TRBV20-1	-	TRBJ2-7	CSATPTGRYEQYF
TRBV7-2	once	TRBJ2-3	CASSSARKNTQYF
TRBV19	-	TRBJ1-2	CASTIRGALPYGYTF
TRBV6-6	-	TRBJ2-2	CASGRGDGELFF
TRBV30	-	TRBJ1-2	CAWSYRGLGYGYTF
TRBV24-1	once	TRBJ1-6	CASSLGQGASRSYNSPLHF
TRBV14	medium-sized	TRBJ2-7	CASSQDGLVPYEQYF
TRBV10-3	-	TRBJ2-7	CASSEISQGSYEQYF
TRBV19	many	TRBJ2-7	CASSINPLSTEQYF
TRBV20-1	many	TRBJ2-5	CSAREPTSGRIETQYF
TRBV12-3/TRBV12-4	few	TRBJ1-2	CASSPTRDSYGYTF
TRBV10-3	once	TRBJ1-1	CAIREGATNEAFF
TRBV15	many	TRBJ1-3	CATSSRGQSGNTIYF
TRBV2	many	TRBJ1-2	CASSQIRPGTGVKVAGYTF
TRBV4-1	many	TRBJ2-7	CASSHGQGPYEQYF
TRBV7-9	-	TRBJ2-5	CASSSQEETQYF
TRBV20-1	-	TRBJ1-1	CSTRQGSGTEAFF
TRBV24-1	-	TRBJ1-1	CASSYGGIYTEAFF
TRBV6-5	few	TRBJ1-1	CASSYSIRGTQAFF
TRBV6-5	-	TRBJ1-5	CASSLVWGVVGNQPQHF
TRBV10-3	-	TRBJ1-2	CAISRAGGSGGYTF
TRBV6-6	many	TRBJ1-1	CASTTGPEAFF
TRBV25-1	few	TRBJ2-5	CASSEDPGALKYF
TRBV15	-	TRBJ1-2	CATKRDTDGYTF
TRBV7-9	-	TRBJ1-2	CASSVYDRVNGYTF
TRBV20-1	many	TRBJ2-7	CSAREGSSYEQYF
TRBV30	-	TRBJ1-1	CAWIMTGRTEAFF
TRBV12-3/TRBV12-4	-	TRBJ1-5	CASHGGDSQPQHF
TRBV6-5	many	TRBJ1-2	CASRRGERIYGYTF
TRBV7-9	-	TRBJ1-2	CASSFAGRGTF
TRBV20-1	-	TRBJ2-7	CSARGLGTGTYEQYF
TRBV11-2	many	TRBJ1-4	CASSLGQAKGEKLFF
TRBV6-5	many	TRBJ1-1	CASRGENTEAFF
TRBV7-6	many	TRBJ2-7	CASSLATGGAEQYF
TRBV24-1	few	TRBJ2-7	CATSDPSQGYEQYF
TRBV10-3	many	TRBJ2-5	CAISESVARREETQYF
TRBV12-3/TRBV12-4	-	TRBJ1-6	CASSYPTRDSPLHF